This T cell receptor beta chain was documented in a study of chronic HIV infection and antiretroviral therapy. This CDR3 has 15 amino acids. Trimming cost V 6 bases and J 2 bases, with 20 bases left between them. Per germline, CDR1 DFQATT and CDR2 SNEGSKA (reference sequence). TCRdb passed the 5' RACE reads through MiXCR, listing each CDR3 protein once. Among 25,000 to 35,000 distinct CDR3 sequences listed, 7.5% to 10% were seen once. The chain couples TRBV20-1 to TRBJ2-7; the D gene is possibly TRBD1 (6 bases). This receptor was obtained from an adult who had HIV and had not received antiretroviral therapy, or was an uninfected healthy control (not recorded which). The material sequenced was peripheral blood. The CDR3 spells CSAKSNRDTTYEQYF. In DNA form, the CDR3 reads TGCAGTGCAAAGTCTAATCGGGACACCACCTACGAGCAGTACTTC.